This is a list of T cell receptor beta chains from one sample in a study of cytomegalovirus exposure and HLA in healthy donors. This table comes from immunoSEQ multiplex PCR, and its TCRdb copy is limited to in-frame clones, with some not included. The sample contains around 110,000 clones, about 80% of which appear only once. The sequenced material came from PBMCs. Receptors were obtained from a man aged 25-45 years in good health and CMV-seropositive. CDR3s include the opening cysteine and the closing phenylalanine or tryptophan. The D gene is left open where the match is weak. Rows give clone size only sometimes, using once, few, many, or a class for an expanded clone.

J: TRBJ1-3
V: TRBV18
size: NA
D: NA
DNA: TGTGCCAGCTCACCACCGTCAGCTCCAGGGATCTCTGGAAACACCATATATTTT
CDR3: CASSPPSAPGISGNTIYF

J: TRBJ2-5
V: TRBV7-9
size: NA
D: NA
DNA: TGTGCCAGCAGCGAGACGATAGCAGGGGAGACCCAGTACTTC
CDR3: CASSETIAGETQYF

J: TRBJ2-7
V: TRBV6-1
size: NA
D: NA
DNA: TGTGCCAGCAGTGTATCCTACGAGCAGTACTTC
CDR3: CASSVSYEQYF

J: TRBJ2-3
V: TRBV6-1
size: NA
D: TRBD2
DNA: TGTGCCAGCAGTGTCGATTATAGCGGGGGGGCAGATACGCAGTATTTT
CDR3: CASSVDYSGGADTQYF

J: TRBJ2-7
V: TRBV18
size: once
D: NA
DNA: TGTGCCAGCTCACCACCGTCCGGGGGCTACGAGCAGTACTTC
CDR3: CASSPPSGGYEQYF

J: TRBJ1-1
V: TRBV7-8
size: NA
D: TRBD1
DNA: TGTGCCTCTAGCGGCGTAGGGGACAGGATCATGAACACTGAAGCTTTCTTT
CDR3: CASSGVGDRIMNTEAFF

J: TRBJ1-1
V: TRBV7-9
size: NA
D: NA
DNA: TGTGCTAGCGGTCCTATCCTAGCCACTCATGAAGCTTTCTTT
CDR3: CASGPILATHEAFF

J: TRBJ2-2
V: TRBV27
size: once
D: NA
DNA: TGTGCCAGCAGTGGGCATTTTAACACCGGGGAGCTGTTTTTT
CDR3: CASSGHFNTGELFF

J: TRBJ2-2
V: TRBV27
size: NA
D: NA
DNA: TGTGCCAGCAGTTACCTGGGCGAGGGTTTGCCGGGGACCGGGGAGCTGTTTTTT
CDR3: CASSYLGEGLPGTGELFF

J: TRBJ2-2
V: TRBV10-1
size: once
D: TRBD1
DNA: TGCGCCAGCAGTACCGCGGGACAGGGGGCAAACGGGGAGCTGTTTTTT
CDR3: CASSTAGQGANGELFF

J: TRBJ1-2
V: TRBV29-1
size: NA
D: TRBD1
DNA: TGCAGCGTTGAGCAGGGGGCTAGAGGCTACACCTTC
CDR3: CSVEQGARGYTF